This T cell receptor (beta chain) was retrieved from a study of blood T cell repertoires in COVID-19. Study-wide background: The cDNA or gDNA used as material had been derived from T cells, B-cell-depleted T cells, or PBMCs.

Allocation to cohorts depended on clinical history reported by the participants. Some clones are missing from TCRdb's copy, which holds only in-frame ones; the method was immunoSEQ multiplex PCR. The repertoire holds hundreds of thousands of clones, with about 88% as singletons. This clone was seen only once. Germline V gives CDR1 SGHDT, CDR2 YYEEEE. This CDR3 spans 14 amino acids. The V end was cut by 4 bases, the J end by 5 bases, with 16 bases between. The TCR was taken from a woman under 30 who had been exposed to COVID-19. The V gene is TRBV5-6, the J gene TRBJ2-7; D not certain. Sequencing used PBMCs or T cells enriched from blood (not recorded which). DNA for the CDR3: TGTGCCAGCAGCCCTAGGAGAGTTTCCAACGAGCAGTACTTC. Protein: CASSPRRVSNEQYF.